This section outlines one T cell receptor beta chain sequence together with its context. Per-sample yields of isolated PBMCs were at least 6 million. The use of a sample-barcoded 5' primer and a J-beta primer mix characterized a second PCR of about 7 to 12 cycles. Each cDNA was tagged by a template-switch adaptor containing 12 random nucleotides. Researchers report that each sample yielded at least 2.5 million CDR3-containing paired-end reads. TCRdb reanalysed the 5' RACE reads using MiXCR and keeps one entry per CDR3 protein. The table shows some 1.1 million distinct CDR3 sequences, with approximately 38% occurring only once. This record belongs to a study of blood T cells in healthy people across ages. Germline CDR1 DFQATT, CDR2 SNEGSKA (reference sequence). The CDR3 has 13 amino acids. The V end lost 2 bases, the J end lost 9 bases, and 14 bases lay between the germline ends.

The chain is built from TRBV20-1 and TRBJ2-1; D is possibly TRBD2 (6 bases). This TCR came from a man aged 18 to 29 in good health. The sequenced sample consisted of blood. The CDR3 nucleotides are TGCAGTGCTAGAAGGGCTAGCGTCGGTGAGCAGTTCTTC. This translates into CSARRASVGEQFF.